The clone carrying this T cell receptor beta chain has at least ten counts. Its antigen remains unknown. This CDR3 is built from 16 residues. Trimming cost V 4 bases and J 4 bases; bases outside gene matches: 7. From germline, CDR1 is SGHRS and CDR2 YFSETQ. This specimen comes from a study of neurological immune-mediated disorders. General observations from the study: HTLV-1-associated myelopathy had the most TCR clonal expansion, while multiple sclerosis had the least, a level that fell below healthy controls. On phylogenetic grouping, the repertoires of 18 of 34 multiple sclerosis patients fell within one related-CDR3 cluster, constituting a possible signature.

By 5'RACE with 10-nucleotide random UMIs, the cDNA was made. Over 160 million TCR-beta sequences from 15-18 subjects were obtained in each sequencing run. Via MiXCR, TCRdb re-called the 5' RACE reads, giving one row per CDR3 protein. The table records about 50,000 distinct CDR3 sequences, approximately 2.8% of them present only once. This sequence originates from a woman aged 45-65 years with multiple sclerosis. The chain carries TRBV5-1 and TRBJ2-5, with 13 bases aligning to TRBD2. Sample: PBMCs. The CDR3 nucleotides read TGCGCCAGCAGCCCAGGACTAGCGGGAGTTGGAGAGACCCAGTACTTC. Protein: CASSPGLAGVGETQYF.